This entry concerns a single T cell receptor beta chain. Its antigen is unidentified. From the reads, TCRdb called clonotypes with MiXCR, one entry per CDR3 protein. The repertoire holds some 920,000 distinct CDR3 sequences, with around 29% as singletons. The sample belongs to a study of T cell repertoires in cytomegalovirus infection. About the research overall: Well-studied HLA-B-restricted CMV epitopes were used in the study alongside recently identified HLA-C-restricted ones. Public TCR beta signatures were indicative of both CMV infection and a matching HLA type.

Study results and caveats: Predominance within the ex vivo response was attributable to HLA-C-restricted CMV-specific TCR beta clonotypes. Based on cumulative public TCR beta family frequency, carriers of CMV plus the relevant HLA were identified.

V lost 5 bases and J lost 6, with 17 bases in between. Germline CDR1 SEHNR, CDR2 FQNEAQ (reference sequence). The CDR3 is made up of 14 amino acids. The chain combines TRBV7-9 with TRBJ2-7; D may match TRBD1 or TRBD2 (5 bases each). This TCR was sampled from a human donor in good health (CMV status not recorded). Some clones in this sample may be carry-over from other donors' samples. This specimen was cultured CD8+ T cells from PBMCs, taken from culture after CMV antigen stimulation. CDR3 in amino acids: CASSQGTDRGEQYF. The CDR3 nucleotides are TGTGCCAGCAGCCAAGGGACGGACCGAGGCGAGCAGTACTTC.